Below, 16 T cell receptor beta chains from the same sample are listed, as sequenced in a study of T cell responses to AZD1222 COVID-19 vaccine. TCRdb keeps only in-frame clones here, not all; method: immunoSEQ multiplex PCR. The data contain roughly 170,000 clones, 75% to 90% of them singletons. The sequencing here drew on peripheral blood, taken on day 0 of AZD1222 vaccination. The source is an adult in good health.

Points on this clone: Its ends do not fully match the called genes, so a read error is possible. The gene calls are TRBV6-1 and TRBJ2-2, with 7 bases fitting TRBD2. The CDR3 has 14 residues. CDR1 and CDR2 from the germline V gene are MNHNS and SASEGT. The CDR3, as DNA: TGTGCCAGCAGTCAAGCGGGATACACCGGGGAGCTGTTTTTT. This encodes CASSQAGYTGELFF.

In this sample, this clone turned up a few times. The V gene is TRBV20-1, the J gene TRBJ1-2; D is possibly TRBD1 (5 bases). From germline, CDR1 is DFQATT and CDR2 SNEGSKA (reference sequence). The germline V and J ends were trimmed by 1 base and 8 bases, with 8 bases remaining between them. The CDR3 totals 11 residues. CDR3 bases: TGCAGTGCTAGAGTCGGGGCCGGCTACACCTTC. Translation gives CSARVGAGYTF.

This clone has a single count. The CDR3 bases are TGTGCCAGCAGCCAAGGGTCGACAGGGCGCTACGAGCAGTACTTC. Translation gives CASSQGSTGRYEQYF. The chain has TRBV3-1 (or the pseudogene TRBV3-2) and TRBJ2-7; 7 bases map to TRBD1. CDR3 length: 15 residues. Germline assignment: CDR1 LGHDT and CDR2 YNNKEL (reference sequence). J gave up 3 bases and V 1 base, and 6 bases lay outside the gene matches.

V gene TRBV4-1 combines with J gene TRBJ1-5; a weak D match, TRBD1 (6 bases). The germline CDR1 and CDR2 sequences are MGHRA and YSYEKL. V shed 2 bases and J shed 1 base, with 9 bases lying between them. CDR3 size: 15 residues. CDR3 nucleotides: TGCGCCAGCAGCCAATCCGACAGGAGCAATCAGCCCCAGCATTTT. Amino acids: CASSQSDRSNQPQHF.

V gene TRBV24-1 combines with J gene TRBJ1-5; 9 bases are a match to TRBD1. Germline V CDR1 and CDR2: KGHDR, SFDVKD. The CDR3 runs to 15 residues. Germline trimming cut 2 bases from V and 6 bases from J; bases unmatched to any gene: 4. CDR3 region: CATSDYRGQGQPQHF. Written as DNA, the CDR3 is TGTGCCACCAGTGATTACAGGGGGCAGGGTCAGCCCCAGCATTTT.

The V gene is TRBV24-1, the J gene TRBJ2-2; no clear D. Trimming removed 9 bases at V and 0 bases at J, with 13 bases between. The germline V gene has CDR1 KGHDR and CDR2 SFDVKD. The CDR3 consists of 15 residues. The DNA for the CDR3 is TGTGCCACCGGCCCCGGGCAGACGAACACCGGGGAGCTGTTTTTT. Protein product: CATGPGQTNTGELFF.

V is TRBV6-5 and J is TRBJ2-1, with 7 bases matching TRBD2. Germline lookup yields CDR1 MNHEY and CDR2 SVGAGI. CDR3 length: 14 residues. V shed 4 bases and J 5 bases; nucleotides not matched to a gene: 5. As DNA, the CDR3 is TGTGCCAGCAGTTGGCAGGCGGGGGACAATGAGCAGTTCTTC. The encoded protein is CASSWQAGDNEQFF.

In DNA, the CDR3 is TGTGCCAGCAGCTTGTTAGGGGGATGGAACACTGAAGCTTTCTTT. Its protein product is CASSLLGGWNTEAFF. The V and J genes are TRBV5-4 and TRBJ1-1; a possible D gene is TRBD1 (6 bases). V lost 1 base and J lost 1, with 11 bases in between. Germline CDR1 reads SGHNT; CDR2 reads YYREEE (reference sequence). The CDR3 sequence is 15 residues long.

This rearrangement joins TRBV3-1 (or the pseudogene TRBV3-2) to TRBJ1-6, with a possible D match to TRBD1 (5 bases). Germline V gives CDR1 LGHDT, CDR2 YNNKEL (reference sequence). The CDR3 totals 15 residues. Between the trimmed V and J ends, which lost 4 bases and 9 bases, there was a span of 16 bases. Here the CDR3 DNA reads TGTGCCAGCAGCCGACAATCGGGGGTTACTTCACCCCTCCACTTT. Its translation is CASSRQSGVTSPLHF.

The chain is built from TRBV30 and TRBJ2-4, with D tentatively TRBD1 (6 bases). The V gene's germline CDR1 is GTSNPN and CDR2 SVGIG (reference sequence). V was clipped by 2 bases and J by 3 bases, with 11 bases between them. The CDR3 extends over 14 amino acids. In nucleotides, the CDR3 is TGTGCCTGGAGTAAGACAGGAGTCAAAAACATTCAGTACTTC. As protein: CAWSKTGVKNIQYF. The complete variable domain, with remaining parts taken from reference TRBV30 and TRBJ2-4, reads SQTIHQWPATLVQPVGSPLSLECTVEGTSNPNLYWYRQAAGRGLQLLFYSVGIGQISSEVPQNLSASRPQDRQFILSSKKLLLSDSGFYLCAWSKTGVKNIQYFGAGTRLSVL.

The rearrangement joins TRBV10-2 to TRBJ2-1; no clear D gene. The CDR3 covers 16 residues. V was shortened by 2 bases and J by 4 bases, with 15 bases between the two germline ends. Germline CDR1 reads WSHSY; CDR2 reads SAAADI. The CDR3 reads CASSEPAVPTYNEQFF. In DNA form, the CDR3 reads TGCGCCAGCAGTGAGCCGGCGGTTCCTACGTACAATGAGCAGTTCTTC.

V gene TRBV5-8 combines with J gene TRBJ2-7; 9 nucleotides match TRBD2. CDR1 and CDR2 from the germline V gene are SGHTS and YDEGEE. V gave up 4 bases and J gave up 0 bases; unmatched junction bases: 5. The CDR3 runs to 15 residues. Here the CDR3 reads CASSRSGRGSYEQYF. The DNA of the CDR3 is TGTGCCAGCAGCCGTAGCGGGAGAGGCTCCTACGAGCAGTACTTC.

The chain uses TRBV27 and TRBJ2-7; no definite D call. The germline CDR1 and CDR2 sequences are MNHEY and SMNVEV (reference sequence). The V end lost 5 bases, the J end lost 4 bases, and 6 bases lay between the germline ends. The CDR3 has 11 residues. The CDR3 reads CASSTLYEQYF. The CDR3 nucleotides read TGTGCCAGCAGTACGCTTTACGAGCAGTACTTC.

This clone was observed a single time. The V and J genes are TRBV6-5 and TRBJ2-1; D call uncertain. The CDR3 spans 15 residues. Trimming stripped 2 bases from V and 7 bases from J, with 15 bases between. Germline V CDR1 and CDR2: MNHEY, SVGAGI. In DNA form, the CDR3 reads TGTGCCAGCAGTTACGATCCAGGTGCGTGGAATGAGCAGTTCTTC. The encoded protein is CASSYDPGAWNEQFF.

The V and J genes are TRBV15 and TRBJ2-1; unclear D gene. CDR3 length: 17 residues. Trimming left V 2 bases short and J 7 bases short, with 21 bases between. The germline gives CDR1 LNHNV, CDR2 YYDKDF (reference sequence). The CDR3: CATSRYRASYSSNEQFF. The CDR3 bases are TGTGCCACCAGCAGATACCGGGCCTCCTACTCTTCAAATGAGCAGTTCTTC.

This clone was recorded only once. V usage is TRBV29-1 and J usage is TRBJ2-3; TRBD2 agrees at 10 bases. This CDR3 is 17 amino acids long. The junction had 12 bases not matched to a gene; V was cut back by 0 bases and J by 6 bases. CDR1 and CDR2 from the germline V gene are SQVTM and ANQGSEA. CDR3 loop: CSVEDLASGSMVDTQYF. The CDR3 nucleotides are TGCAGCGTTGAAGATTTGGCTAGCGGGAGTATGGTTGATACGCAGTATTTT.